These 21 T cell receptor beta chains came from one sample sequenced in a study of blood T cells in healthy people across ages. Primers used in a second PCR of about 7 to 11 cycles were a sample-barcoded 5' primer and a J-beta primer mix. TCRdb itself ran the 5' RACE reads through MiXCR, one entry per CDR3 protein. The table lists some 1.5 million distinct CDR3 sequences, roughly 28% of them singletons. Sequenced: blood. The receptors were sampled from a woman in her 30s in good health.

The chain recombines TRBV12-3 or TRBV12-4 with TRBJ1-5; 7 bases fit TRBD1. CDR3 length: 16 residues. The ends lost 0 bases at V and 6 bases at J; junction bases unmatched: 8. DNA of the CDR3: TGTGCCAGCAGTTTAGCGATAGGGACAGAAGGTCAGCCCCAGCATTTT. This codes for CASSLAIGTEGQPQHF.

The V and J genes are TRBV9 and TRBJ1-2; 11 nucleotides agree with TRBD1. The CDR3 runs 15 residues. V lost 3 bases to trimming and J lost 8 bases; unmatched junction nucleotides: 9. The germline V gene has CDR1 SGDLS and CDR2 YYNGEE. DNA for the CDR3: TGTGCCAGCAGCGCTACCGGACAGGGGGCGCGAGGCTACACCTTC. As protein: CASSATGQGARGYTF.

With respect to this clonotype: A much larger clone is a single base away; this may be a read error. The V call is TRBV6-6, the J call TRBJ2-3; no definite D call. Trimming took off 7 bases at V and 6 bases at J, with 8 bases between the two ends. The length of the CDR3 is 11 residues. Germline assignment: CDR1 MNHNY and CDR2 SVGAGI (reference sequence). CDR3 DNA sequence: TGTGCCAGCACCGAGTGTGATACGCAGTATTTT. It yields the protein CASTECDTQYF.

This clonotype was observed a few times. Here the CDR3 reads CASSLSGGLTEAFF. CDR3 bases: TGTGCCAGCAGCCTCTCTGGGGGGCTGACTGAAGCTTTCTTT. The J gene is TRBJ1-1, the V gene TRBV12-3 or TRBV12-4, with D possibly matching TRBD1 (6 bases). V was pared by 6 bases and J by 5 bases, with 16 bases between. The CDR3 loop spans 14 amino acids.

This clonotype was seen ten or more times. The rearrangement joins TRBV29-1 to TRBJ2-3, with 8 nucleotides matching TRBD2. The CDR3 is 13 residues long. Germline loops: CDR1 SQVTM, CDR2 ANQGSEA. CDR3 DNA: TGCGCCCGGAGTAGCGGGGGCACAGATACGCAGTATTTT. Protein sequence: CARSSGGTDTQYF.

The chain carries TRBV6-5 and TRBJ1-1, with TRBD1 identical over 8 bases. Germline CDR1 and CDR2: MNHEY and SVGAGI. This CDR3 has 16 residues. J was trimmed by 3 bases and V by 0 bases; bases with no gene match: 6. CDR3 sequence reads: CASSYSQVQGDTEAFF. The CDR3 bases are TGTGCCAGCAGTTACTCGCAGGTACAGGGGGACACTGAAGCTTTCTTT.

This clonotype has a count of ten or more. The V gene is TRBV21-1, the J gene TRBJ2-7; the table's D gene call, TRBD2, was not cross checked with the DNA. TRBV21-1 is described as a pseudogene. The CDR3 totals 14 residues. The CDR3: CASSPPLGPLEQYF. In DNA, the CDR3 is TGTGCCAGCAGCCCACCGCTCGGACCCCTCGAGCAGTACTTC.

In the case of this clonotype: A read error may be the cause here, since a much bigger clone is one base away. The chain combines TRBV5-5 with TRBJ1-2; D might be TRBD1 (5 bases). Trimming removed 4 bases from V and 6 bases from J, with 13 bases in between. The CDR3 consists of 13 residues. The germline gives CDR1 SGHKS, CDR2 YYEKEE (reference sequence). This chain's CDR3 is CASSPRGLHGYTF. CDR3 DNA: TGTGCCAGCAGCCCCCGGGGCCTCCATGGCTACACCTTC.

In this sample, this clonotype turned up a few times. The chain recombines TRBV6-5 with TRBJ2-2; 7 bases fit TRBD2. J was trimmed by 0 bases and V by 6 bases; bases with no gene match: 7. The CDR3 covers 16 residues. Germline V lookup: CDR1 MNHEY, CDR2 SVGAGI. DNA of the CDR3: TGTGCCAGCAGGGGCGGGGGTCAAGCGAACACCGGGGAGCTGTTTTTT. Encoded protein: CASRGGGQANTGELFF.

As to this clonotype: The junction departs from germline at one end; a sequencing error may be responsible. The V call is TRBV12-5, the J call TRBJ2-1, with TRBD2 identical over 12 bases. Germline lookup yields CDR1 LGHNT and CDR2 FRNRAP. The CDR3 sequence is 18 residues long. CDR3 protein: CASGPTGLAGGPVDEQFF. The CDR3 DNA sequence: TGCGCTAGTGGTCCGACTGGGCTAGCGGGAGGGCCGGTTGATGAGCAGTTCTTC.

This chain links TRBV20-1 with TRBJ2-1; D is undetermined. In germline, CDR1 is DFQATT, CDR2 SNEGSKA (reference sequence). The CDR3 sequence is 15 residues long. Trimming cost V 4 bases and J 0 bases, with 13 bases left between them. CDR3 residues: CSANSALYSYNEQFF. The CDR3 region has the DNA TGCAGTGCTAACTCCGCGTTATACTCCTACAATGAGCAGTTCTTC.

Many counts were recorded for this clonotype. The chain links TRBV20-1 to TRBJ2-4; D not resolved. V was trimmed by 6 bases and J by 1 base, leaving 22 bases between them. Germline assignment: CDR1 DFQATT and CDR2 SNEGSKA (reference sequence). CDR3 size: 17 residues. DNA of the CDR3: TGCAGTGCGCCAAGGGTCGACACCTCGCCTGCCAAAAACATTCAGTACTTC. As protein: CSAPRVDTSPAKNIQYF.

The chain joins TRBV21-1 to TRBJ2-6; the D call in the table, TRBD2, was not verified against the DNA. TRBV21-1 is termed a pseudogene. The CDR3 length is 16 residues. CDR3 sequence: CASSYKRRAGANVLTF. The CDR3 DNA sequence: TGTGCCAGCAGCTACAAGAGGCGGGCTGGGGCCAACGTCCTGACTTTC.

The rearrangement links TRBV20-1 to TRBJ2-4; D is uncertain. V lost 0 bases, J lost 1 base, and 13 bases lay in between. This CDR3 contains 16 residues. Germline values: CDR1 DFQATT, CDR2 SNEGSKA (reference sequence). CDR3: CSARDPVRLAKNIQYF. The CDR3 region has the DNA TGCAGTGCTAGAGATCCCGTTAGGCTGGCCAAAAACATTCAGTACTTC.

This chain links TRBV2 with TRBJ2-7; 9 bases map to TRBD1. There are 14 residues in the CDR3. Germline loops: CDR1 SNHLY, CDR2 FYNNEI. V lost 11 bases and J lost 10; bases outside the gene matches: 18. The CDR3 DNA follows: TGTGCCGGGAACCCGGGACAGGGTCGTGGCGGACAGTACTTC. Protein sequence: CAGNPGQGRGGQYF. Looking up the rest from reference TRBV2 and TRBJ2-7 gives the full variable domain: EPEVTQTPSHQVTQMGQEVILRCVPISNHLYFYWYRQILGQKVEFLVSFYNNEISEKSEIFDDQFSVERPDGSNFTLKIRSTKLEDSAMYFCAGNPGQGRGGQYFGPGTRLTVT.

This clonotype was counted between two and nine times. The V call is TRBV10-3, the J call TRBJ1-1; weak D call: TRBD1 (6 bases). The CDR3 is 13 amino acids. V was pared by 2 bases and J by 3 bases, with 7 bases between. Per germline, CDR1 ENHRY and CDR2 SYGVKD. In DNA, the CDR3 is TGTGCCATCAGTGAGAGGGGGGACACTGAAGCTTTCTTT. It specifies CAISERGDTEAFF.

This chain connects TRBV7-2 to TRBJ2-5; 10 bases map to TRBD2. Germline V gene data show CDR1 as SGHTA and CDR2 as FQGNSA. The CDR3 is 16 residues long. Trimming removed 6 bases from V and 5 bases from J; junction bases left unmatched: 12. The CDR3 sequence: CASSSLSGRATETQYF. The DNA of the CDR3 is TGTGCCAGCAGTTCTCTAAGCGGGAGGGCCACGGAGACCCAGTACTTC.

This clonotype showed up just a few times. V gene TRBV7-2 combines with J gene TRBJ2-7, with TRBD2 identical over 10 bases. Germline V gene sequence: CDR1 SGHTA, CDR2 FQGNSA. Unmatched junction bases numbered 10, after V lost 5 bases and J lost 0 bases. The CDR3 sequence is 17 residues long. CDR3 DNA sequence: TGTGCCAGCAGCCCGCGACTAGCGGGCCCCATCTCCTACGAGCAGTACTTC. This sequence encodes CASSPRLAGPISYEQYF.

This chain joins TRBV19 and TRBJ1-1; D is ambiguous. CDR1 is LNHDA and CDR2 is SQIVND in the germline V gene (reference sequence). This CDR3 region has 11 residues. The V gene lost 7 bases and the J gene lost 10 bases, with 13 bases spanning the gap. The CDR3 coding sequence is TGTGCCAGTATGTTTAAAGGTGTAGCTTTCTTT. This encodes CASMFKGVAFF.

This clonotype has at least ten counts. The chain employs TRBV12-3 or TRBV12-4 and TRBJ2-1; the D call may be TRBD1 or TRBD2 (6 bases each). The CDR3 contains 14 residues. Trimming pared 5 bases from V and 4 bases from J, leaving 12 bases between. As DNA, the CDR3 is TGTGCCAGCAGTCTAAAGGGGGGTTACAATGAGCAGTTCTTC. Translated, it gives CASSLKGGYNEQFF.

This chain connects TRBV11-2 to TRBJ2-5; maybe TRBD2 (5 bases). The J call may be faulty, since TRBJ2-7 better matches the DNA end. The CDR3 runs to 14 residues. The germline CDR1 and CDR2 sequences are SGHAT and FQNNGV. The CDR3: CASSLTGLYNEQYF. As DNA, the CDR3 is TGTGCCAGCAGCTTGACCGGACTTTACAACGAGCAGTACTTC.